This is a list of T cell receptor beta chains from one sample in a study of blood T cells in healthy people across ages. A single record per CDR3 protein comes from TCRdb applying MiXCR to the 5' RACE reads. The table has about a million distinct CDR3 sequences, roughly 50% seen once. Sequences were obtained from blood. The source is a woman between 55 and 75 years old in good health. Both conserved end residues are part of each CDR3. The order of the fields is clone size, D gene, J gene, V gene, CDR3 DNA, CDR3 protein. A D gene is named only where the DNA matches it firmly. Size is stated for part of the rows, as once, few or many counts, or as a class when the clone is expanded.

once | - | TRBJ1-5 | TRBV3-1 | TGTGCCAGCAGCCAAATCTGGGGGAGCAATCAGCCCCAGCATTTT | CASSQIWGSNQPQHF
- | TRBD2 | TRBJ2-1 | TRBV29-1 | TGCAGCGCTGTACGGACTAGCGGGATGAACGATGAGCAGTTCTTC | CSAVRTSGMNDEQFF
- | TRBD1 | TRBJ2-6 | TRBV18 | TGTGCCAGCTCACTGGGACAGGTCTCTGGGGCCAACGTCCTGACTTTC | CASSLGQVSGANVLTF
- | - | TRBJ1-2 | TRBV4-1 | TGCGCCAGCAGCCAAGTTTCGCGGGGACCTGGAGGGGATGGCTACACCTTC | CASSQVSRGPGGDGYTF
- | TRBD2 | TRBJ2-1 | TRBV20-1 | TGCAGTGTCATCACACCGGGACTAGCGGGAGGGGGCTCCTACAATGAGCAGTTCTTC | CSVITPGLAGGGSYNEQFF
- | - | TRBJ2-5 | TRBV27 | TGTGCCAGCAGGCCCCCCGGGACGAGTACAGAGCAGTACTTC | CASRPPGTSTEQYF
- | TRBD2 | TRBJ2-1 | TRBV5-1 | TGCGCCAGCAAACCCCGGGGGCTAGCGGGAGCCCCTTTTATCAATGAGCAGTTCTTC | CASKPRGLAGAPFINEQFF
- | TRBD2 | TRBJ2-1 | TRBV5-1 | TGCGCCAGCGTACTGGGGACTAGCAGATACAATGAGCAGTTCTTC | CASVLGTSRYNEQFF
- | - | TRBJ2-2 | TRBV5-1 | TGCGCCAGCAGCTTGCTCCAGGAAAACACCGGGGAGCTGTTTTTT | CASSLLQENTGELFF
- | - | TRBJ2-3 | TRBV12-3/TRBV12-4 | TGTGCCAGCAGAAGAAGGGTGAGGAAAGATACGCAGTATTTT | CASRRRVRKDTQYF
- | - | TRBJ2-5 | TRBV28 | TGTGCCAGCAGGACCGCCAGCCAAGAGACCCAGTACTTC | CASRTASQETQYF
- | - | TRBJ1-5 | TRBV7-2 | TGTGCCAGCAGCTCAAGCGTGGGGGATCAGCCCCAGCATTTT | CASSSSVGDQPQHF
few | - | TRBJ2-5 | TRBV24-1 | TGTGCCACCCGGGACGGAGGCCAAGAGACCCAGTACTTC | CATRDGGQETQYF
few | - | TRBJ2-4 | TRBV14 | TGTGCCAGCAGCCTCGGACAGTTTCAGTACTTC | CASSLGQFQYF
- | - | TRBJ1-5 | TRBV20-1 | TGCAGTGCTAGAGGGACAGTTCGGGGGTGGTCGCCCCAGCATTTT | CSARGTVRGWSPQHF
- | - | TRBJ1-1 | TRBV5-5 | TGTGCCAGCAGCTCCACCGGGACGGTCCATGAAGCTTTCTTT | CASSSTGTVHEAFF
- | - | TRBJ2-1 | TRBV14 | TGTGCCAGCAGCCAAGAATACAATGAGCAGTTCTTC | CASSQEYNEQFF
- | TRBD2 | TRBJ2-1 | TRBV20-1 | TGCAGCCACGGGGGGACCGCCTACAATGAGCAGTTCTTC | CSHGGTAYNEQFF
few | - | TRBJ2-2 | TRBV4-2 | TGTGCCAGCAGCCCGAGCGGTTCCGGGGAGCTGTTTTTT | CASSPSGSGELFF